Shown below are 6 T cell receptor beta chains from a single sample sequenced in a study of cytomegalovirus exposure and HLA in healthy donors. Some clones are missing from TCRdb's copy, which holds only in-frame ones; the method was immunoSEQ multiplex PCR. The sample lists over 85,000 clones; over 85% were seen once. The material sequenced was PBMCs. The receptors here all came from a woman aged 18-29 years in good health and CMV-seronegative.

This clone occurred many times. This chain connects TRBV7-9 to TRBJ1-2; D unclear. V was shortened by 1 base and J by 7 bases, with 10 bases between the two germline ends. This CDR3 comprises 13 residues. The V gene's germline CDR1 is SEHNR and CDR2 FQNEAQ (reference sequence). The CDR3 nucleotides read TGTGCCAGCAGCTTAGTTTCCCTCGGTGGCTACACCTTC. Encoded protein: CASSLVSLGGYTF.

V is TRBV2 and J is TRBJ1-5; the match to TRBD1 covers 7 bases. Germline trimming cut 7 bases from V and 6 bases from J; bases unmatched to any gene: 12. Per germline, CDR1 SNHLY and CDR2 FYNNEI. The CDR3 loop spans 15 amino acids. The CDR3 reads CASKTNRGVFQPQHF. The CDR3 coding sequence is TGTGCCAGCAAAACTAACAGGGGAGTATTTCAGCCCCAGCATTTT.

The CDR3 region is CASSDRGQSETQYF. The CDR3 DNA sequence: TGCGCCAGCAGCGACAGGGGGCAGTCGGAGACCCAGTACTTC. The V gene is TRBV5-1, the J gene TRBJ2-5, with 10 nucleotides matching TRBD1. The germline V gene has CDR1 SGHRS and CDR2 YFSETQ. The CDR3 spans 14 residues. With 4 bases clipped from V and 5 bases from J, the junction kept 5 bases outside the gene matches.

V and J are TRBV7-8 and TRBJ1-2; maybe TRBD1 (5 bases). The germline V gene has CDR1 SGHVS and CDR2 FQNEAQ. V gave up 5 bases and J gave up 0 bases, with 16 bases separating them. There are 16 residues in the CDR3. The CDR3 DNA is TGTGCCAGCAGCGGAGGGACTCAAGCTGCTAACTATGGCTACACCTTC. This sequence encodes CASSGGTQAANYGYTF.

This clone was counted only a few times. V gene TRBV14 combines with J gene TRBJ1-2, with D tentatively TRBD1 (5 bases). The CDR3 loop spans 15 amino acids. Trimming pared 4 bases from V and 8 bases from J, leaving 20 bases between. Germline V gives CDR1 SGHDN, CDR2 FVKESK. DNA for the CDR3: TGTGCCAGCAGCCCACTACTGACAGCTCGGTTGGGCTACACCTTC. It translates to CASSPLLTARLGYTF. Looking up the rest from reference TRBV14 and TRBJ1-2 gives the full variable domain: EAGVTQFPSHSVIEKGQTVTLRCDPISGHDNLYWYRRVMGKEIKFLLHFVKESKQDESGMPNNRFLAERTGGTYSTLKVQPAELEDSGVYFCASSPLLTARLGYTFGSGTRLTVV.

In nucleotides, the CDR3 is TGTGCCAGCTCAATGACAGGGGTTAATCAGCCCCAGCATTTT. It specifies CASSMTGVNQPQHF. The chain carries TRBV18 and TRBJ1-5, with TRBD1 matching over 8 bases. Trimming at V came to 5 bases and at J to 4 bases, leaving 4 bases not matched to a gene. In germline, CDR1 is KGHSH, CDR2 LQKENI. This CDR3 spans 14 amino acids.